One T cell receptor beta chain is described in this entry. The antigen is unknown. Indicated time point: new active TB diagnosis, blood taken before or within 7 days of starting treatment. The assay was immunoSEQ multiplex PCR, and TCRdb's table has in-frame clones only and misses some. The sample lists roughly 34,000 clones; 93% were seen once. These data originate in a study of T cells in tuberculosis. Broader study findings: Active tuberculosis TCR-alpha repertoires lay closer to GMM-specific TCRs than IGRA-negative controls, suggesting clonal expansion.

The CDR3 has 14 residues. Trimming removed 3 bases from V and 0 bases from J; junction bases left unmatched: 3. Germline V CDR1 and CDR2: GTSNPN, SVGIG (reference sequence). The material sequenced was PBMCs, taken at tuberculosis diagnosis. The clonotype comes from an adult with tuberculosis. The gene calls are TRBV30 and TRBJ2-5, with 8 bases fitting TRBD1. The CDR3 loop is CAWSRTGYQETQYF. The CDR3 coding sequence is TGTGCCTGGAGCCGGACAGGGTACCAAGAGACCCAGTACTTC.